The entry below describes one TCR beta chain. It has no known antigen specificity. Per-nucleotide qualities are absent, and no much larger clonotype sits a single base away. Graves' hyperthyroidism was defined as stable when no progression to ophthalmopathy occurred over 18 months of follow-up. Hyperthyroidism patients were aged 18 to 65 years and newly diagnosed, with disease duration of less than 2 months. The study excluded patients with uncontrolled infections, other autoimmune diseases, pregnancy or lactation. Clinical symptoms, serum thyroxine and TRAb, thyroid ultrasound, and orbital computed tomography formed the basis for the diagnoses. PBMCs were separated from under 11 ml of fresh peripheral blood using Ficoll-Paque density gradient centrifugation. Total RNA was extracted using Trizol reagent, and RNA quality was assessed on an Agilent 2100 Bioanalyzer. TCR beta CDR3 regions were amplified from RNA transcripts. The first round of RT-PCR for the TCR CDR3 was performed with the HTBI primer set and the Qiagen OneStep RT-PCR kit. A second multiplex PCR round built the libraries, followed by size selection and purification. Paired-end sequencing of the libraries was performed with 100 bp reads on an Illumina HiSeq2000. On the study's bioinformatics: Raw data were processed with SOAPnuke, discarding reads with adapters, uncalled bases, mean Phred below 15, or no exact constant-primer or identifier match. COPE v1.2.5 was used to merge high-quality paired reads, and clonotypes were defined as unique nucleotide sequences. Clonotypes were aligned to IMGT TRBV, TRBD and TRBJ reference segments using MiTCR v1.1. Only V-J combinations with frequency above 0.0001, covering approximately 99% of repertoires, were analysed. A TCS score was defined as the ratio of F50 (clonal expansion) to E x V (chaos), with BLOSUM62-based TCRdist applied between CDR3 peptides within each V-J. Welch's t-statistics and random forest reduced several hundred V-J features to under 15, which were used in a naive Bayes classifier (R e1071). TCRdb cleaned the public reads at Q25 with fastp, built clones with MiXCR and kept in-frame beta chains. Identical CDR3 proteins give one entry, which carries the most common genes and DNA. The V and J calls come from TCRdb's annotation, not from the publication. The sample table lists about 200,000 distinct CDR3 sequences, 17% of them with a count of one. Approximately 50% of the sample belongs to the ten largest clones.

The data belong to a study of T cells in Graves' hyperthyroidism and ophthalmopathy (dated by TCRdb to between 2018 and 2021). Turning to the overall study: Peripheral blood samples were taken at initial diagnosis, before any treatment was given. TCR V-J signatures able to tell the groups apart were searched for in a discovery cohort of more than 90 patients, of whom more than 40 had Graves' ophthalmopathy and 55 to 65 had stable Graves' hyperthyroidism. Prospective prediction of ophthalmopathy was tested in an independent validation cohort consisting of 18 hyperthyroidism patients and approximately 16 patients who later progressed to ophthalmopathy. The roughly 91 discovery patients were randomly split 7:3 into training and test sets. Thyroid tissue and blood T-cell repertoires from roughly six Graves' hyperthyroidism patients were also compared in the study. Once sampling was done, hyperthyroidism patients were given methimazole at a starting dose of 30 mg daily, whereas ophthalmopathy patients were given high-dose intravenous methylprednisolone. TCR Vbeta CDR3 sequencing of 120 to 150 peripheral blood samples (over 40 ophthalmopathy, roughly 74 hyperthyroidism and around 17 progressor patients) is reported in the paper. What the authors observed across the whole study: Most expanded thyroid clonotypes (frequency above 0.001) were also found in blood, which suggests that blood repertoires may mirror thyroid immune responses. A model built on a 13 V-J signature distinguished ophthalmopathy from stable hyperthyroidism, reaching about 88% sensitivity and under 84% specificity in cross-validation and 80%/75% in testing. In validation, the model predicted progression to ophthalmopathy a median of about 6.8 months before onset, with about 67% sensitivity and roughly 73% specificity. Sample size was not statistically predetermined, and blinding of investigators to group allocation was not performed.

Germline trimming amounts to 2 bases on V and 5 bases on J, with 6 as the count of junction bases outside the gene matches. CDR3 length: 16 amino acids, cysteine to phenylalanine. Of the read, only the CDR3 DNA is kept; its 48 bases are in frame from base 1. Based on the germline V gene (reference sequence), the CDR1 and CDR2 sequences are SEHNR and FQNEAQ. The rearranged chain carries TRBV7-9 and TRBJ2-5; the central 12 bases match TRBD2. The TCR sequence derives from a man in his forties or fifties with Graves' hyperthyroidism. The sequencing input was blood. CDR3 loop: CASSLTSGRRDETQYF. The bases read TGTGCCAGCAGCTTAACTAGCGGGAGGAGGGATGAGACCCAGTACTTC.